Below are 14 T cell receptor beta chains sequenced from a single sample in a study of blood T cell repertoires in COVID-19. Repertoires were generated with immunoSEQ multiplex PCR, while TCRdb's copy carries only in-frame clones and drops some. The repertoire holds about 140,000 clones, with approximately 84% as singletons. Sequencing input: PBMCs or T cells enriched from blood (not recorded which). These receptors came from a woman between 45 and 60 years old with acute COVID-19.

J is TRBJ2-1 and V is TRBV24-1; 14 bases are shared with TRBD2. Germline CDR1 KGHDR, CDR2 SFDVKD. V lost 6 bases to trimming and J lost 8 bases; unmatched junction nucleotides: 8. The CDR3 extends over 16 amino acids. CDR3 amino acids: CATSSRTSGRLDEQFF. Here the CDR3 DNA reads TGTGCCACCAGTTCCCGGACTAGCGGGAGGTTGGATGAGCAGTTCTTC.

CDR3 bases: TGTGCCAGCAGCCCGCCTCCTATAGACTCTGGAAACACCATATATTTT. It is translated as CASSPPPIDSGNTIYF. The genes are TRBV21-1 and TRBJ1-3. TRBV21-1 is assigned pseudogene status. The CDR3 totals 16 residues.

The chain has TRBV2 and TRBJ2-5; weak D call: TRBD1 (5 bases). CDR3 size: 13 residues. CDR1 is SNHLY, CDR2 FYNNEI, per germline. V lost 8 bases, J lost 4 bases, and 14 bases lay in between. CDR3 coding DNA: TGTGCCAGCCAGGGCGACATTGGAGAGACCCAGTACTTC. This translates into CASQGDIGETQYF.

The chain combines TRBV7-9 with TRBJ2-5, with D maybe TRBD1 (5 bases). The CDR3 consists of 13 residues. The germline V gene encodes CDR1 SEHNR and CDR2 FQNEAQ (reference sequence). V lost 4 bases to trimming and J lost 3 bases, with 9 bases between them. This CDR3 reads CASSSDNKETQYF. CDR3 sequence (DNA): TGTGCCAGCAGCTCGGACAATAAAGAGACCCAGTACTTC.

This clone occurred a few times. The V call is TRBV30, the J call TRBJ2-3; 10 nucleotides match TRBD1. J was trimmed by 7 bases and V by 7 bases; bases with no gene match: 14. The V gene's germline CDR1 is GTSNPN and CDR2 SVGIG (reference sequence). CDR3 length equals 15 residues. The CDR3 protein is CASLYRDRGQNTQYF. CDR3 nucleotides: TGTGCCTCCCTGTACAGGGACAGGGGACAAAATACGCAGTATTTT.

The chain joins TRBV4-1 to TRBJ2-6, with D maybe TRBD1 (5 bases). CDR3 length equals 17 residues. Germline CDR1 MGHRA, CDR2 YSYEKL. V lost 4 bases to trimming and J lost 2 bases, with 15 bases between them. In nucleotides, the CDR3 is TGCGCCAGCAGCCTCAGGGCCCCCTTAACTGGGGCCAACGTCCTGACTTTC. Residues: CASSLRAPLTGANVLTF.

This clone was recorded once. The J gene is TRBJ2-7, the V gene TRBV3-1 (or the pseudogene TRBV3-2); D gene ambiguous. Germline V gives CDR1 LGHDT, CDR2 YNNKEL (reference sequence). This CDR3 region has 15 residues. Trimming pared 1 base from V and 0 bases from J, leaving 10 bases between. The CDR3 DNA sequence: TGTGCCAGCAGCCAAGCGATGAGGAGCTCCTACGAGCAGTACTTC. The encoded protein is CASSQAMRSSYEQYF.

In nucleotides, the CDR3 is TGTGCCAGCAGCCTGGTACTCGGGGGAGAGCAGTTCTTC. Residues: CASSLVLGGEQFF. The chain has TRBV7-9 and TRBJ2-1; perhaps TRBD2 as D (6 bases). V lost 5 bases and J 10 bases, leaving 15 bases between the germline ends. The CDR3 loop spans 13 amino acids. Germline assignment: CDR1 SEHNR and CDR2 FQNEAQ (reference sequence).

This sequence joins TRBV7-8 and TRBJ2-7; no firm D call. CDR3 length: 12 amino acids. The germline V gene encodes CDR1 SGHVS and CDR2 FQNEAQ. V lost 5 bases, J lost 0 bases, and 5 bases lay in between. The CDR3 DNA reads as TGTGCCAGCAGCAAGAGCTCCTACGAGCAGTACTTC. Amino acids: CASSKSSYEQYF.

The rearrangement uses TRBV3-1 (or the pseudogene TRBV3-2) and TRBJ1-1; no definite D call. Germline CDR1 LGHDT, CDR2 YNNKEL (reference sequence). V lost 4 bases and J 10 bases, leaving 10 bases between the germline ends. CDR3 length: 11 amino acids. The CDR3 here is CASSPCRSAFF. The CDR3 DNA reads as TGTGCCAGCAGCCCCTGTAGATCAGCTTTCTTT.

As for this clone: The sample carries other DNA sequences with the same CDR3. The chain uses TRBV9 and TRBJ2-2; 12 positions match TRBD2. Unmatched junction bases numbered 5, after V lost 4 bases and J lost 4 bases. The CDR3 runs to 16 residues. CDR1 SGDLS and CDR2 YYNGEE come from the germline V gene. The CDR3 DNA is TGTGCCAGCAGCCCAAGACTAGCGGGAGCCACCGGGGAGCTGTTTTTT. Residues: CASSPRLAGATGELFF.

The CDR3 reads CAISDQTGAEETQYF. For the CDR3, the DNA is TGTGCCATCAGTGACCAGACAGGGGCGGAAGAGACCCAGTACTTC. This chain connects TRBV10-3 to TRBJ2-5, with 8 bases aligning to TRBD1. Unmatched junction bases numbered 6, after V lost 3 bases and J lost 3 bases. This CDR3 comprises 15 residues. Per germline, CDR1 ENHRY and CDR2 SYGVKD.

The V gene is TRBV29-1, the J gene TRBJ2-7, with D hard to call. The CDR3 sequence is 11 residues long. V was cut by 3 bases and J by 2 bases, with 5 bases left in between. Germline values: CDR1 SQVTM, CDR2 ANQGSEA. Written as DNA, the CDR3 is TGCAGCGTTGAGAGCGCCTACGAGCAGTACTTC. Its translation is CSVESAYEQYF.

The chain joins TRBV5-1 to TRBJ2-1; possible D gene TRBD1, 5 bases. This CDR3 comprises 14 residues. Germline CDR1 and CDR2: SGHRS and YFSETQ. Trimming took 7 bases from V and 5 from J, leaving 16 bases between them. The CDR3 is CASFLGQADNEQFF. CDR3 nucleotides: TGCGCCAGCTTCCTAGGACAAGCCGACAATGAGCAGTTCTTC.